The 31 T cell receptor beta chains below all came from one sample that was sequenced in a study of blood T cell repertoires in COVID-19. Some clones are missing from TCRdb's copy, which holds only in-frame ones; the method was immunoSEQ multiplex PCR. Of roughly 120,000 clones in the sample, approximately 80% were seen once. The sequenced material came from peripheral blood. All receptors derive from a woman aged 80 or older with active or convalescent COVID-19.

This chain connects TRBV28 to TRBJ2-7, with 8 bases that match TRBD1. This CDR3 is 13 amino acids long. From germline, CDR1 is MDHEN and CDR2 SYDVKM. With 5 bases clipped from V and 4 bases from J, the junction kept 4 bases outside the gene matches. The chain's CDR3 is CASSPGQEYEQYF. Here the CDR3 DNA reads TGTGCCAGCAGTCCGGGACAGGAGTACGAGCAGTACTTC. Full variable domain (missing parts from reference TRBV28 and TRBJ2-7): DVKVTQSSRYLVKRTGEKVFLECVQDMDHENMFWYRQDPGLGLRLIYFSYDVKMKEKGDIPEGYSVSREKKERFSLILESASTNQTSMYLCASSPGQEYEQYFGPGTRLTVT.

V is TRBV5-4 and J is TRBJ1-2; 8 bases agree with TRBD1. Looked up from germline, CDR1 is SGHNT and CDR2 is YYREEE (reference sequence). With V trimmed by 5 bases and J by 0 bases, 9 bases remained unmatched. This CDR3 spans 16 amino acids. The CDR3 DNA sequence: TGTGCCAGCAGGACTTCTGGGACAGGAGCTAACTATGGCTACACCTTC. Its protein is CASRTSGTGANYGYTF.

The rearrangement joins TRBV11-2 to TRBJ2-1; D may be TRBD1 (9 bases). The germline V gene has CDR1 SGHAT and CDR2 FQNNGV. V dropped 0 bases and J dropped 2 bases, with 17 bases sitting between them. This CDR3 has 18 residues. The CDR3 is CASSLDGGGQGAYNEQFF. The CDR3 nucleotides read TGTGCCAGCAGCTTAGACGGGGGGGGACAGGGAGCCTACAATGAGCAGTTCTTC.

This clone came up once. The chain links TRBV3-1 (or the pseudogene TRBV3-2) to TRBJ1-1; a possible D gene is TRBD1 (5 bases). The germline V gene encodes CDR1 LGHDT and CDR2 YNNKEL (reference sequence). CDR3 size: 13 residues. With 6 bases removed from V and 1 base from J, the gap between germline ends came to 9 bases. CDR3 sequence (DNA): TGTGCCAGCAGTGGTGACAGGAACACTGAAGCTTTCTTT. It specifies CASSGDRNTEAFF.

This rearrangement joins TRBV18 to TRBJ2-2; 7 positions match TRBD1. This CDR3 contains 15 residues. CDR1 and CDR2 from the germline V gene are KGHSH and LQKENI. The V gene end was trimmed by 5 bases and the J gene end by 1 base; junction bases not matched to a gene: 4. DNA of the CDR3: TGTGCCAGCTCATCACGACAGGGGAACACCGGGGAGCTGTTTTTT. This translates into CASSSRQGNTGELFF.

The chain couples TRBV3-1 (or the pseudogene TRBV3-2) to TRBJ2-3; 11 positions match TRBD1. Germline loops: CDR1 LGHDT, CDR2 YNNKEL (reference sequence). The J segment lost 4 bases and the V segment lost 2 bases, leaving 5 bases of the junction unmatched. The CDR3 length is 16 residues. For the CDR3, the DNA is TGTGCCAGCAGCCAAACCGGGACAGGGGGTGCAGATACGCAGTATTTT. This translates into CASSQTGTGGADTQYF.

The CDR3 region is CASSRARENTEAFF. CDR3 DNA sequence: TGTGCCAGCAGCCGGGCCAGGGAAAACACTGAAGCTTTCTTT. This sequence joins TRBV3-1 (or the pseudogene TRBV3-2) and TRBJ1-1, with D possibly being TRBD1 (5 bases). Germline V lookup: CDR1 LGHDT, CDR2 YNNKEL (reference sequence). Deletions cut 4 bases from V and 2 bases from J, with 11 bases between. The CDR3 has 14 amino acids.

The V call is TRBV3-1 (or the pseudogene TRBV3-2), the J call TRBJ2-2; possibly TRBD2 for D (5 bases). The germline gives CDR1 LGHDT, CDR2 YNNKEL (reference sequence). The CDR3 runs 15 residues. V was pared by 4 bases and J by 1 base, with 10 bases between. The CDR3 sequence is CASSPPRGNTGELFF. The CDR3 DNA reads as TGTGCCAGCAGCCCCCCCCGGGGGAACACCGGGGAGCTGTTTTTT.

The gene calls are TRBV28 and TRBJ1-1; no reliable D call. The CDR3 runs to 17 residues. Germline V CDR1 and CDR2: MDHEN, SYDVKM. Trimming removed 8 bases from V and 4 bases from J, with 26 bases in between. The CDR3 here is CASRTPAGGIVGTEAFF. As DNA, the CDR3 is TGTGCCAGCCGAACCCCTGCGGGAGGGATCGTCGGCACTGAAGCTTTCTTT.

The chain carries TRBV18 and TRBJ2-3, with D possibly being TRBD1 (5 bases). Trimming took 2 bases from V and 5 from J, leaving 14 bases between them. The germline gives CDR1 KGHSH, CDR2 LQKENI. The CDR3 length is 15 residues. The CDR3 spells CASSPGAPQGDTQYF. As DNA, the CDR3 is TGTGCCAGCTCACCAGGAGCACCCCAGGGAGATACGCAGTATTTT.

This clone was seen a handful of times. The chain links TRBV7-9 to TRBJ2-1, with 10 bases lining up with TRBD2. Germline CDR1 SEHNR, CDR2 FQNEAQ (reference sequence). Trimming at V came to 6 bases and at J to 0 bases, leaving 8 bases not matched to a gene. CDR3 length: 17 amino acids. For the CDR3, the DNA is TGTGCCAGCAGTCCTCGACTAGCGGGTGTCTCCTACAATGAGCAGTTCTTC. Its translation: CASSPRLAGVSYNEQFF.

CDR3 sequence: CATSRGGVNEQFF. In DNA, the CDR3 is TGTGCCACCAGCAGAGGTGGAGTCAATGAGCAGTTCTTC. V and J are TRBV15 and TRBJ2-1, with D unresolved. Per the germline V gene, CDR1 is LNHNV and CDR2 is YYDKDF (reference sequence). This CDR3 contains 13 residues. The V end was cut by 1 base, the J end by 6 bases, with 7 bases between.

The CDR3, as DNA: TGTGCCATCAGTGGATGGCAAACAGGCAACGAGCAGTACTTC. Translated, it gives CAISGWQTGNEQYF. The chain links TRBV10-3 to TRBJ2-7; D perhaps matches TRBD1 (5 bases). V lost 4 bases and J lost 5, with 15 bases in between. From germline, CDR1 is ENHRY and CDR2 SYGVKD. The CDR3 loop spans 14 amino acids.

The chain is built from TRBV2 and TRBJ1-6; D is possibly TRBD1 (6 bases). CDR3 size: 13 residues. The V gene's germline CDR1 is SNHLY and CDR2 FYNNEI. Trimming removed 7 bases at V and 10 bases at J, with 14 bases between. The CDR3 sequence is CASMVQGSSPLHF. The CDR3 DNA follows: TGTGCCAGCATGGTACAGGGATCCTCACCCCTCCACTTT.

The chain links TRBV28 to TRBJ1-6; the match to TRBD1 covers 9 bases. The junction had 6 bases not matched to a gene; V was cut back by 5 bases and J by 7 bases. Germline CDR1 is MDHEN and CDR2 is SYDVKM. The length of the CDR3 is 15 residues. The CDR3 protein is CASSAGQGLNSPLHF. CDR3 nucleotides: TGTGCCAGCAGTGCCGGACAGGGGTTGAATTCACCCCTCCACTTT.

This sequence joins TRBV27 and TRBJ2-2; 10 positions agree with TRBD2. V lost 6 bases and J lost 4; bases outside the gene matches: 5. The CDR3 covers 15 residues. CDR1 and CDR2 from the germline V gene are MNHEY and SMNVEV (reference sequence). The CDR3 nucleotides read TGTGCCAGCAGGGTAGCGGGAGGTTCCACCGGGGAGCTGTTTTTT. It specifies CASRVAGGSTGELFF.

J is TRBJ1-5 and V is TRBV18; TRBD1 agrees at 9 bases. V trimming: 4 bases; J trimming: 5 bases; junction bases outside the gene matches: 6. There are 15 residues in the CDR3. Germline CDR1 is KGHSH and CDR2 is LQKENI. CDR3 protein: CASSLGQGIDQPQHF. DNA of the CDR3: TGTGCCAGCTCACTAGGACAGGGGATCGATCAGCCCCAGCATTTT.

The chain combines TRBV4-1 with TRBJ1-4; 8 bases map to TRBD1. Losses at the gene ends were 0 bases for V and 8 bases for J; bases not matched to a gene: 5. CDR1 MGHRA and CDR2 YSYEKL come from the germline V gene. This CDR3 is 15 amino acids long. The CDR3 coding sequence is TGCGCCAGCAGCCAAGATTGGACAGGGAGGGAAAAACTGTTTTTT. Amino acid sequence: CASSQDWTGREKLFF.

This chain joins TRBV9 and TRBJ1-2; 9 bases fit TRBD1. V lost 0 bases to trimming and J lost 6 bases; unmatched junction nucleotides: 3. Germline CDR1 SGDLS, CDR2 YYNGEE. The length of the CDR3 is 14 residues. As DNA, the CDR3 is TGTGCCAGCAGCGTAGGGGACAGGGTAGATGGCTACACCTTC. Amino acid sequence: CASSVGDRVDGYTF.

V is TRBV2 and J is TRBJ1-1, with 8 bases fitting TRBD1. Germline-derived CDR1 and CDR2 are SNHLY and FYNNEI. The CDR3 sequence is 13 residues long. V lost 5 bases to trimming and J lost 4 bases; unmatched junction nucleotides: 3. CDR3 protein: CASSRGTGTEAFF. The DNA for the CDR3 is TGTGCCAGCAGTAGGGGGACAGGCACTGAAGCTTTCTTT.

The V call is TRBV5-4, the J call TRBJ1-1; TRBD1 agrees at 12 bases. The ends lost 4 bases at V and 5 bases at J; junction bases unmatched: 3. This CDR3 has 14 residues. Germline CDR1 is SGHNT and CDR2 is YYREEE (reference sequence). The CDR3 coding sequence is TGTGCCAGCAGCCAGGGACAGGGGGCTACTGAAGCTTTCTTT. This codes for CASSQGQGATEAFF.

The chain combines TRBV28 with TRBJ2-3; 10 bases fit TRBD2. The CDR3 spans 19 residues. J was trimmed by 3 bases and V by 6 bases; bases with no gene match: 18. Germline CDR1 and CDR2: MDHEN and SYDVKM. DNA for the CDR3: TGTGCCAGCAGCCCAGCGCGGGCAGGGGCTAGCGGGAGAACAGATACGCAGTATTTT. As protein: CASSPARAGASGRTDTQYF.

This clone was seen more than once but under ten times. This sequence joins TRBV27 and TRBJ2-7; 7 bases are shared with TRBD2. Per the germline V gene, CDR1 is MNHEY and CDR2 is SMNVEV (reference sequence). The CDR3 has 14 residues. Trimming at V came to 0 bases and at J to 6 bases, leaving 5 bases not matched to a gene. This CDR3 is CASSLSAGVPEQYF. In DNA, the CDR3 is TGTGCCAGCAGTTTATCGGCGGGAGTGCCCGAGCAGTACTTC.

The chain uses TRBV5-1 and TRBJ2-7; 7 bases are a match to TRBD2. The CDR3 totals 15 residues. J was trimmed by 0 bases and V by 2 bases; bases with no gene match: 5. CDR1 and CDR2 from the germline V gene are SGHRS and YFSETQ. CDR3 DNA: TGCGCCAGCAGCTTCTCGACGGGAGGCTCCTACGAGCAGTACTTC. Translated, it gives CASSFSTGGSYEQYF.

V usage is TRBV11-2 and J usage is TRBJ2-7, with D possibly TRBD1 on 6 matching bases. V was clipped by 3 bases and J by 2 bases, with 20 bases between them. Germline V CDR1 and CDR2: SGHAT, FQNNGV. The CDR3 covers 17 residues. CDR3 sequence reads: CASSLTTGGLVTYEQYF. CDR3 DNA: TGTGCCAGCAGCTTGACGACAGGTGGGCTTGTTACCTACGAGCAGTACTTC.

The gene calls are TRBV3-1 (or the pseudogene TRBV3-2) and TRBJ1-2; TRBD1 agrees at 7 bases. V lost 5 bases, J lost 1 base, and 7 bases stayed unmatched. There are 15 residues in the CDR3. CDR1 and CDR2 from the germline V gene are LGHDT and YNNKEL (reference sequence). DNA for the CDR3: TGTGCCAGCAGCGGCCGGGACAGATATAACTATGGCTACACCTTC. This sequence encodes CASSGRDRYNYGYTF.

V and J are TRBV7-2 and TRBJ1-2; 8 bases agree with TRBD1. CDR1 and CDR2 from the germline V gene are SGHTA and FQGNSA. The CDR3 is made up of 15 amino acids. The trim removed 2 bases at V and 8 bases at J, leaving 10 bases unmatched. The CDR3 nucleotides are TGTGCCAGCAGCTTAATTTCAGGGGGCGGTCGGGGCTACACCTTC. Its translation: CASSLISGGGRGYTF.

The rearrangement links TRBV9 to TRBJ1-1; no firm D call. V was trimmed by 3 bases and J by 0 bases, leaving 9 bases between them. Germline V gene lookup returns CDR1 SGDLS and CDR2 YYNGEE. The CDR3 loop spans 14 amino acids. The CDR3 here is CASSAGGMNTEAFF. The CDR3 coding sequence is TGTGCCAGCAGCGCCGGAGGGATGAACACTGAAGCTTTCTTT.

The rearrangement links TRBV28 to TRBJ1-5, with TRBD1 as a possible D gene (6 bases). The CDR3 covers 18 residues. Germline V gene data show CDR1 as MDHEN and CDR2 as SYDVKM. With 3 bases removed from V and 5 bases from J, the gap between germline ends came to 23 bases. CDR3 region: CASSFYDIGGRSHQPQHF. CDR3 coding DNA: TGTGCCAGCAGTTTCTACGATATAGGGGGAAGAAGCCATCAGCCCCAGCATTTT.

The rearrangement uses TRBV5-5 and TRBJ2-2, with D perhaps TRBD2 (6 bases). Trimming left V 4 bases short and J 3 bases short, with 10 bases between. The V gene's germline CDR1 is SGHKS and CDR2 YYEKEE (reference sequence). CDR3 length: 14 residues. The CDR3 region has the DNA TGTGCCAGCAGCGGACTATCTGACACCGGGGAGCTGTTTTTT. Residues: CASSGLSDTGELFF.

This clone is a singleton in its sample. This chain uses TRBV18 with TRBJ2-4, with D perhaps matching TRBD1 (6 bases). The CDR3 sequence is 14 residues long. V lost 8 bases and J 7 bases, leaving 18 bases between the germline ends. The germline V gene encodes CDR1 KGHSH and CDR2 LQKENI. The CDR3 DNA is TGTGCCAGCGCGCAACCAAACAGGGTTAACATTCAGTACTTC. Amino acids: CASAQPNRVNIQYF.